This T cell receptor (beta chain) was recovered during a study of blood T cell repertoires in COVID-19. For the study at large: There were acute and convalescent COVID-19 samples, and they came from the United States, Italy and Spain. The cDNA or gDNA used as material had been derived from T cells, B-cell-depleted T cells, or PBMCs.

V lost 7 bases to trimming and J lost 6 bases, with 13 bases between them. The length of the CDR3 is 13 residues. Germline assignment: CDR1 MNHEY and CDR2 SVGAGI. Original handling: Amplification with reference gene primers provided the estimates of nucleated cell counts. Assay used: immunoSEQ multiplex PCR; TCRdb lists only in-frame clones, some missing. The V and J calls and the clone size are those of that table, but D and trimming were determined from the DNA. The table records 130,000 or so clones, around 78% of them present only once. Source material: peripheral blood. The TCR comes from a human donor in a cohort sampled during active COVID-19. The chain has TRBV6-5 and TRBJ1-5, with a weak D call TRBD1 (6 bases). The CDR3 DNA reads as TGTGCCAGCACCCAGGGGATGGGTCAGCCCCAGCATTTT. This gives the protein CASTQGMGQPQHF.